This T cell receptor beta chain was profiled in a study of blood T cell repertoires in COVID-19. Overall study: Spain, Italy and the United States supplied samples that represented acute and convalescent COVID-19. T cells, B-cell-depleted T cells, or PBMCs provided the cDNA or gDNA that served as material.

This clone was recorded once. Authors' analysis steps: Nucleated cell number was recorded as an estimate derived from reference gene primer amplification. The method was immunoSEQ multiplex PCR; TCRdb's version includes in-frame clones alone and lacks a portion of them. V and J calls and clone size come straight from that table; D and trimming were deduced from the DNA. The sample yields about 300,000 clones, roughly 89% seen once. Those enrolled in Seattle joined during active infection and were followed longitudinally afterward. This CDR3 is 14 amino acids long. The germline CDR1 and CDR2 sequences are SGHRS and YFSETQ. With 4 bases clipped from V and 8 bases from J, the junction kept 8 bases outside the gene matches.

The clonotype was recovered from a woman in her thirties with COVID-19, enrolled during active disease. This rearrangement joins TRBV5-1 to TRBJ1-2, with TRBD1 identical over 10 bases. Sequencing used peripheral blood. CDR3 region: CASSGGTGVGGYTF. For the CDR3, the DNA is TGCGCCAGCAGCGGCGGGACAGGGGTCGGGGGCTACACCTTC.